Sequencing of this T cell receptor (beta chain) was carried out in a study of shared clonotypes between healthy human individuals. A remark on this clone: The antigen is undetermined.

This CDR3 contains 16 residues. Trimming removed 0 bases from V and 7 bases from J, with 19 bases in between. Looked up from germline, CDR1 is SGHNT and CDR2 is YYREEE (reference sequence). Profiled with immunoSEQ multiplex PCR; TCRdb holds only in-frame clones, not every one. The sample has about a million clones; roughly 80% are singletons. Findings and caveats of the study: The low donor count limited represented genetic and exposure-history diversity.

Both subsets, CD45RA+ naive and CD45RA-negative memory, were split from the CD4+ cells. This clonotype was sampled from a young man in good health. Some clones in this sample may be carry-over from other donors' samples. This chain links TRBV5-4 with TRBJ2-5; possible D gene TRBD1, 5 bases. Sequencing was performed on memory CD4+ T cells from PBMCs. Stated subset: CD45RA-negative fraction. In nucleotides, the CDR3 is TGTGCCAGCAGCTTGGGAGGTCGCAGGGCGGTGGGGACCCAGTACTTC. Residues: CASSLGGRRAVGTQYF.